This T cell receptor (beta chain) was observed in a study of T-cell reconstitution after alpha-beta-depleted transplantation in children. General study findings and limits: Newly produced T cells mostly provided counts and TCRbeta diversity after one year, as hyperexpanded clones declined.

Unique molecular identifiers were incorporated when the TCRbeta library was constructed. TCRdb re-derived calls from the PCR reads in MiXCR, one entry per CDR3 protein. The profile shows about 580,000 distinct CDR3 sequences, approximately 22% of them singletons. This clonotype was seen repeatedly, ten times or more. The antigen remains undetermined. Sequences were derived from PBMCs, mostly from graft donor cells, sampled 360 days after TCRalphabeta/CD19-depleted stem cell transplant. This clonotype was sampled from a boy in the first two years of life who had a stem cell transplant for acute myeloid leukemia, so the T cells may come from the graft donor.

The CDR3 reads CSVVGTGKETQYF. CDR3 in DNA: TGCAGCGTTGTAGGGACAGGGAAAGAGACCCAGTACTTC. The V and J genes are TRBV29-1 and TRBJ2-5; 9 bases map to TRBD1. The trim removed 4 bases at V and 3 bases at J, leaving 3 bases unmatched. The CDR3 covers 13 residues. The germline gives CDR1 SQVTM, CDR2 ANQGSEA.